Listed below are T cell receptor beta chains from one sample, sequenced in a study of shared clonotypes between healthy human individuals. Here immunoSEQ multiplex PCR was the method, and the copy in TCRdb shows in-frame clones only, minus some. The sample contains roughly 2 million clones, 90% to 95% of which appear only once. Sequenced: naive CD4+ T cells sorted from blood. These receptors were collected from a man aged 18 to 30 in good health. Both conserved end residues are part of each CDR3. D genes are given only for firm matches. Where a row states a size, it is once, few, many or the class of an expanded clone; other rows omit it.

D	size	V	J	CDR3	DNA
TRBD1	NA	TRBV2	TRBJ2-7	CASSGPGTGGYEQYF	TGTGCCAGCAGTGGCCCCGGGACAGGGGGGTACGAGCAGTACTTC
TRBD1	NA	TRBV10-1	TRBJ2-3	CASRGQGSDTQYF	TGCGCCAGCAGAGGACAGGGGTCAGATACGCAGTATTTT
NA	NA	TRBV4-1	TRBJ2-7	CASSQGRDSGPNGQYF	TGCGCCAGCAGCCAAGGCCGGGACAGCGGGCCTAACGGGCAGTACTTC
TRBD1	few	TRBV7-2	TRBJ2-7	CASSLDRGPYEQYF	TGTGCCAGCAGCTTAGACAGGGGGCCCTACGAGCAGTACTTC
NA	NA	TRBV5-1	TRBJ1-2	CASSAEGGDYGYTF	TGCGCCAGCAGCGCGGAGGGGGGAGACTATGGCTACACCTTC
NA	NA	TRBV18	TRBJ1-5	CASSRSDSYYQPQHF	TGTGCCAGCTCACGATCGGACAGCTATTATCAGCCCCAGCATTTT
TRBD2	NA	TRBV6-1	TRBJ2-3	CASSSGAGTDTQYF	TGTGCCAGCAGTAGCGGGGCGGGTACAGATACGCAGTATTTT
TRBD2	NA	TRBV19	TRBJ2-7	CASSGRTSGGGEQYF	TGTGCCAGTAGCGGCCGGACTAGCGGGGGAGGCGAGCAGTACTTC
TRBD1	NA	TRBV30	TRBJ2-5	CAWKGQGHQETQYF	TGTGCCTGGAAGGGACAGGGACACCAAGAGACCCAGTACTTC
TRBD1	NA	TRBV28	TRBJ1-4	CASVPTGTAGITATNEKLFF	TGTGCCAGTGTACCTACCGGGACAGCGGGGATAACTGCAACTAATGAAAAACTGTTTTTT
NA	NA	TRBV21-1	TRBJ2-1	CASSKTDRYNEQFF	TGTGCCAGCAGCAAAACCGACAGATACAATGAGCAGTTCTTC
TRBD1	NA	TRBV7-2	TRBJ2-5	CASSLDGTEGETQYF	TGTGCCAGCAGCTTAGATGGGACAGAAGGGGAGACCCAGTACTTC
TRBD1	NA	TRBV19	TRBJ1-5	CASSPPVQGILGNQPQHF	TGTGCCAGTAGTCCCCCCGTACAGGGGATTTTAGGCAATCAGCCCCAGCATTTT
TRBD2	NA	TRBV29-1	TRBJ2-3	CSVDGLAGGGGSTDTQYF	TGCAGCGTTGACGGACTAGCGGGAGGAGGTGGTAGCACAGATACGCAGTATTTT
NA	NA	TRBV6-5	TRBJ1-6	CASSYRVWDSPLHF	TGTGCCAGCAGTTACAGGGTGTGGGATTCACCCCTCCACTTT
NA	NA	TRBV7-2	TRBJ1-6	CASSLEGIGTRLSPLHF	TGTGCCAGCAGCTTAGAGGGGATAGGGACAAGGCTTTCACCCCTCCACTTT
NA	NA	TRBV28	TRBJ1-3	CASSFPYPGNTIYF	TGTGCCAGCAGCTTCCCGTATCCTGGAAACACCATATATTTT
NA	once	TRBV21-1	TRBJ2-3	CASSKGPRGNTQYF	TGTGCCAGCAGCAAAGGCCCCAGGGGGAATACGCAGTATTTT
TRBD1	NA	TRBV2	TRBJ1-5	CASTLGQNRNQPQHF	TGTGCCAGCACCCTGGGACAGAACCGCAATCAGCCCCAGCATTTT
TRBD2	NA	TRBV28	TRBJ2-1	CASSLSVAGSRNEQFF	TGTGCCAGCAGTTTATCCGTAGCGGGATCTCGCAATGAGCAGTTCTTC
TRBD2	NA	TRBV10-2	TRBJ2-3	CASSEAGLFTDTQYF	TGCGCCAGCAGTGAGGCGGGACTATTCACAGATACGCAGTATTTT
TRBD2	NA	TRBV7-9	TRBJ2-1	CASRPSGGNEQFF	TGTGCCAGCAGACCTAGCGGGGGCAATGAGCAGTTCTTC
TRBD1	NA	TRBV4-2	TRBJ1-2	CASSLSGGAKKGYTF	TGTGCCAGCAGCCTCTCAGGGGGAGCGAAAAAGGGCTACACCTTC
NA	few	TRBV12-2	TRBJ1-5	CASRSGVYSNQPQHF	TGTGCAAGTCGCTCTGGCGTTTATAGCAATCAGCCCCAGCATTTT
TRBD1	NA	TRBV19	TRBJ1-2	CASSRTGNGYTF	TGTGCCAGTAGTAGGACAGGGAATGGCTACACCTTC
NA	NA	TRBV6-1	TRBJ2-3	CASSEARPRADTQYF	TGTGCCAGCAGTGAAGCTAGGCCCAGGGCAGATACGCAGTATTTT
TRBD1	NA	TRBV10-3	TRBJ1-5	CAISDPGQGHSNQPQHF	TGTGCCATCAGTGATCCGGGACAGGGCCATAGCAATCAGCCCCAGCATTTT
NA	NA	TRBV7-2	TRBJ1-2	CASSSSGTKNYGYTF	TGTGCCAGCAGCTCCTCCGGGACAAAGAACTATGGCTACACCTTC
NA	NA	TRBV10-3	TRBJ1-3	CAITGGNTIYF	TGTGCCATCACGGGAGGAAACACCATATATTTT
NA	NA	TRBV7-6	TRBJ2-7	CASSSEYEQYF	TGTGCCAGCAGCTCAGAGTACGAGCAGTACTTC
NA	NA	TRBV7-2	TRBJ1-5	CASSLGRDSNQPQHF	TGTGCCAGCAGCTTAGGTAGGGATAGCAATCAGCCCCAGCATTTT
NA	NA	TRBV10-3	TRBJ2-7	CAIRGSTDSYEQYF	TGTGCCATCAGGGGGTCCACGGACTCCTACGAGCAGTACTTC
NA	NA	TRBV5-4	TRBJ1-6	CASSLARGSYNSPLHF	TGTGCCAGCAGCTTGGCCCGAGGCTCCTATAATTCACCCCTCCACTTT
TRBD1	NA	TRBV6-5	TRBJ2-2	CASSWTGNHYTGELFF	TGTGCCAGCAGTTGGACAGGGAATCATTACACCGGGGAGCTGTTTTTT
NA	NA	TRBV30	TRBJ1-1	CAWSSYRVVTEAFF	TGTGCCTGGAGTTCATACAGGGTTGTCACTGAAGCTTTCTTT
TRBD2	NA	TRBV6-1	TRBJ2-7	CASSEATGGSYEQYF	TGTGCCAGCAGTGAAGCCACGGGAGGCTCCTACGAGCAGTACTTC
TRBD2	NA	TRBV27	TRBJ2-3	CASSPPWGGVTLEGGTDTQYF	TGTGCCAGCAGTCCCCCCTGGGGAGGGGTAACATTGGAAGGAGGTACAGATACGCAGTATTTT
NA	NA	TRBV2	TRBJ1-5	CASSSAGVRNQPQHF	TGTGCCAGCAGCTCAGCAGGGGTGCGCAATCAGCCCCAGCATTTT
NA	NA	TRBV7-8	TRBJ2-2	CASWINTGELFF	TGTGCCAGCTGGATAAACACCGGGGAGCTGTTTTTT